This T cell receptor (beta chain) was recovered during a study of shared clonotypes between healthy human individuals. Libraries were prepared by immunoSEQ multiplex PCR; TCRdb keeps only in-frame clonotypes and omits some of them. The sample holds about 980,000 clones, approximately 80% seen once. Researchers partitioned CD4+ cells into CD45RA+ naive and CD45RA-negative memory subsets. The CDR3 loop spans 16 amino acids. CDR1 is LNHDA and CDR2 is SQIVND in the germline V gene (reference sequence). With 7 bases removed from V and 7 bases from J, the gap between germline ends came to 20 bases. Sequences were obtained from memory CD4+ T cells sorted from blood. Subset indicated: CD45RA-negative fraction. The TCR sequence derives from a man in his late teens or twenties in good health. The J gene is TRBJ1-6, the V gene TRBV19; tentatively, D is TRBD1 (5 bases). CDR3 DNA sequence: TGTGCCAGTAAGAAGGGGCAGAAGGCGGGAAATTCACCCCTCCACTTT. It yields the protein CASKKGQKAGNSPLHF.